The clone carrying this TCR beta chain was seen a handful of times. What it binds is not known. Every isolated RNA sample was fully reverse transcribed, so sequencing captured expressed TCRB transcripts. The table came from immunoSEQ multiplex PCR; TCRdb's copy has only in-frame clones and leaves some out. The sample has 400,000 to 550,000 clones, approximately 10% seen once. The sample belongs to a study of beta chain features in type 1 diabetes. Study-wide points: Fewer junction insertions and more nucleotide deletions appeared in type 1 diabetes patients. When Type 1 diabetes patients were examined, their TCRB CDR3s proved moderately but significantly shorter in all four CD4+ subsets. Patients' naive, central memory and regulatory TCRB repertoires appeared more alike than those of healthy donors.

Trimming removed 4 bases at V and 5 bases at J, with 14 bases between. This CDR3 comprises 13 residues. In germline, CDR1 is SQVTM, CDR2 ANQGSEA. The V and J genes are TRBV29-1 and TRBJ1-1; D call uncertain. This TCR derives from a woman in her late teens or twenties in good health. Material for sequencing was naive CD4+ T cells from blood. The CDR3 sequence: CSVARLMGTEAFF. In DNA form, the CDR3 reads TGCAGCGTTGCTCGGCTTATGGGGACTGAAGCTTTCTTT.